The 24 T cell receptor beta chains below were found in one sample sequenced in a study of CD8 T cells in ankylosing spondylitis. TCRdb passed the 5' RACE reads through MiXCR, listing each CDR3 protein once. The table lists 150,000 to 200,000 distinct CDR3 sequences, 13% of them singletons, with approximately 11% in the top ten. Sequencing used blood, either unsorted or a sorted T cell fraction (not recorded which). These receptors were collected from a female donor with ankylosing spondylitis or in good health (not recorded which).

This clonotype was observed a few times. The chain couples TRBV11-1 to TRBJ2-2, with 7 bases identical to TRBD2. CDR3 length: 13 amino acids. V lost 4 bases, J lost 6 bases, and 2 bases stayed unmatched. The germline V gene encodes CDR1 SGHAT and CDR2 FQDESV (reference sequence). The CDR3 sequence: CASSSGGSGELFF. CDR3 DNA sequence: TGTGCCAGCAGCTCCGGGGGGTCCGGGGAGCTGTTTTTT.

This clonotype showed up just a few times. This sequence joins TRBV7-2 and TRBJ1-2; 9 bases agree with TRBD1. Germline CDR1 and CDR2: SGHTA and FQGNSA. V shed 5 bases, J shed 7 bases, and the junction held 14 bases outside the gene matches. This CDR3 comprises 16 residues. The CDR3 is CASSPGTGMGLFGYTF. In nucleotides, the CDR3 is TGTGCCAGCAGCCCCGGGACAGGGATGGGTCTGTTTGGCTACACCTTC.

There are a few counts of this clonotype. The V gene is TRBV20-1, the J gene TRBJ1-1; D not certain. Germline V lookup: CDR1 DFQATT, CDR2 SNEGSKA (reference sequence). CDR3 length: 12 residues. Trimming shortened V by 3 bases and J by 1 base, and 6 bases separated the two germline ends. CDR3 region: CSASLANTEAFF. CDR3 coding DNA: TGCAGTGCTAGCCTAGCGAACACTGAAGCTTTCTTT.

Regarding this clonotype: A clone one base away is much larger, so this may be a read error. V gene TRBV12-3 or TRBV12-4 combines with J gene TRBJ2-3, with a possible D match to TRBD2 (6 bases). The CDR3 spans 15 residues. The CDR3 sequence: CASSLTGLYTDMQYF. The DNA for the CDR3 is TGTGCCAGCAGTTTAACGGGACTCTACACAGATATGCAGTATTTT.

Regarding this clonotype: This may be a read error, as it is one base from a much larger clone. V and J are TRBV29-1 and TRBJ2-2, with TRBD1 as a possible D gene (6 bases). The CDR3 is 14 amino acids. Germline CDR1 SQVTM, CDR2 ANQGSEA. The chain's CDR3 is CSVPTGFGTGEPFF. DNA for the CDR3: TGCAGCGTACCTACAGGGTTCGGCACCGGGGAGCCGTTTTTT.

This clonotype turned up a few times. The V call is TRBV5-1, the J call TRBJ2-3; TRBD2 matches at 14 bases. Germline V gene data show CDR1 as SGHRS and CDR2 as YFSETQ. Trimming cost V 2 bases and J 3 bases; bases outside gene matches: 8. This CDR3 has 18 amino acids. The CDR3 region is CASSFTGTSGSRTDTQYF. CDR3 DNA: TGCGCCAGCAGCTTTACCGGGACTAGCGGGAGTCGAACAGATACGCAGTATTTT.

The J gene is TRBJ2-2, the V gene TRBV13; no reliable D call. CDR1 is PRHDT and CDR2 is FYEKMQ in the germline V gene (reference sequence). Trimming removed 2 bases from V and 1 base from J, with 8 bases in between. The CDR3 has 15 amino acids. The CDR3 spells CASSLRSRNTGELFF. CDR3 DNA: TGTGCCAGCAGCTTAAGGTCAAGGAACACCGGGGAGCTGTTTTTT.

In the case of this clonotype: It may be a read error: a sequence one base away is much more abundant. V gene TRBV4-3 combines with J gene TRBJ2-3; 14 bases line up with TRBD2. In germline, CDR1 is LGHNA, CDR2 YSLEER. The CDR3 has 18 amino acids. The CDR3 coding sequence is TGCGCCAGCAGCCAAGATGGGACTAGCGGGAGTTTTACAGATATGCAGTATTTT. Its translation: CASSQDGTSGSFTDMQYF.

This clonotype was detected a few times. V usage is TRBV4-3 and J usage is TRBJ2-1; 10 bases match TRBD2. This CDR3 has 15 amino acids. Germline loops: CDR1 LGHNA, CDR2 YSLEER. The J segment lost 7 bases and the V segment lost 4 bases, leaving 7 bases of the junction unmatched. The CDR3 nucleotides are TGCGCCAGCAGCCTGAGGCCTAGCGGGAGTAATGAGCAGTTCTTC. As protein: CASSLRPSGSNEQFF.

This clonotype was detected only a few times. This chain links TRBV7-2 with TRBJ2-3; D assignment may be TRBD1 or TRBD2 (5 bases each). The CDR3 is 14 residues long. Germline V CDR1 and CDR2: SGHTA, FQGNSA. The V and J ends lost 5 bases and 8 bases respectively, with 17 bases between them. The CDR3: CASSPATYGGTQYF. CDR3 sequence (DNA): TGTGCCAGCAGCCCCGCGACATATGGGGGTACGCAGTATTTT.

This clonotype was recorded many times. This CDR3 is CASRTGRVWSDTQYF. The CDR3 DNA is TGCGCCAGCAGGACTGGCAGGGTGTGGTCAGATACGCAGTATTTT. The rearrangement joins TRBV5-1 to TRBJ2-3; D might be TRBD1 (5 bases). V gave up 5 bases and J gave up 4 bases, with 17 bases separating them. CDR3 length equals 15 residues. CDR1 is SGHRS, CDR2 YFSETQ, per germline.

Note on this clonotype: It may be a read error: a sequence one base away is much more abundant. This chain uses TRBV27 with TRBJ1-2; D gene unclear. Germline V CDR1 and CDR2: MNHEY, SMNVEV (reference sequence). This CDR3 is built from 15 residues. CDR3 bases: TGTGCCAGCAGTCCCGCGGTTGAGGAAGACTATGGCTACCCCTTC. It yields the protein CASSPAVEEDYGYPF.

The sample holds many counts of this clonotype. The CDR3 sequence: CASSFRDRVADTQYF. The CDR3, as DNA: TGTGCCAGCAGTTTCCGGGACAGGGTGGCAGATACGCAGTATTTT. The chain links TRBV27 to TRBJ2-3; 9 bases are shared with TRBD1. The germline V gene has CDR1 MNHEY and CDR2 SMNVEV (reference sequence). The CDR3 covers 15 residues. V lost 3 bases to trimming and J lost 4 bases; unmatched junction nucleotides: 5.

Note on this clonotype: A much larger clone is a single base away; this may be a read error. The CDR3 DNA is TGCAGTGTTAGAGATGCCCGTCGGGCTTTCTTT. Translated, it gives CSVRDARRAFF. The chain employs TRBV20-1 and TRBJ1-1; D call uncertain. This CDR3 region has 11 residues. From germline, CDR1 is DFQATT and CDR2 SNEGSKA (reference sequence).

This clonotype was counted many times. The V and J genes are TRBV5-1 and TRBJ1-2; the match to TRBD1 covers 10 bases. Germline CDR1 and CDR2: SGHRS and YFSETQ. The CDR3 length is 15 residues. V lost 4 bases to trimming and J lost 3 bases; unmatched junction nucleotides: 6. CDR3 sequence: CASSPQTGGYYGYTF. The CDR3 nucleotides are TGCGCCAGCAGCCCACAGACAGGGGGCTACTATGGCTACACCTTC. Variable domain in full (rest from reference TRBV5-1 and TRBJ1-2): KAGVTQTPRYLIKTRGQQVTLSCSPISGHRSVSWYQQTPGQGLQFLFEYFSETQRNKGNFPGRFSGRQFSNSRSEMNVSTLELGDSALYLCASSPQTGGYYGYTFGSGTRLTVV.

This clonotype was counted at least ten times. The chain employs TRBV7-6 and TRBJ1-3; D ambiguous. The CDR3 extends over 13 amino acids. The germline V gene encodes CDR1 SGHVS and CDR2 FNYEAQ. Deletions cut 1 base from V and 4 bases from J, with 5 bases between. The CDR3 region has the DNA TGTGCCAGCAGCTTAGTCGGAGGAAACACCATATATTTT. Its translation: CASSLVGGNTIYF.

As for this clonotype: This may stem from a read error, because a much larger clone lies one nucleotide away. The rearrangement joins TRBV27 to TRBJ1-2, with D unclear. Germline assignment: CDR1 MNHEY and CDR2 SMNVEV (reference sequence). This CDR3 region has 14 residues. Trimming cost V 5 bases and J 3 bases, with 13 bases left between them. The CDR3: CASSACGVDYGYTF. As DNA, the CDR3 is TGTGCCAGCAGTGCATGTGGGGTTGACTATGGCTACACCTTC.

This clonotype came up many times. The chain recombines TRBV19 with TRBJ2-3, with TRBD2 identical over 11 bases. CDR3 length: 18 amino acids. The germline V gene encodes CDR1 LNHDA and CDR2 SQIVND (reference sequence). Trimming took 5 bases from V and 5 from J; bases not matched to a gene: 15. The CDR3 is CASSVSGTSGVGGDTQYF. The CDR3 DNA reads as TGTGCCAGTAGTGTCTCCGGGACTAGCGGCGTTGGGGGAGATACGCAGTATTTT.

This clonotype was recorded many times. The gene calls are TRBV28 and TRBJ2-7, with TRBD1 matching 8 bases. The CDR3 loop spans 16 amino acids. Unmatched junction bases numbered 9, after V lost 5 bases and J lost 0 bases. In germline, CDR1 is MDHEN, CDR2 SYDVKM. The CDR3 loop is CASSDRGNRHSYEQYF. The CDR3 region has the DNA TGTGCCAGCAGTGACAGGGGCAATCGTCACTCCTACGAGCAGTACTTC.

This clonotype has a count of ten or more. The J gene is TRBJ1-3, the V gene TRBV9, with no clear D. Germline CDR1 SGDLS, CDR2 YYNGEE. CDR3 length: 15 amino acids. Trimming took 3 bases from V and 2 from J, leaving 12 bases between them. CDR3 DNA sequence: TGTGCCAGCAGCGCTCAAGCGGGCACTGGAAACACCATATATTTT. Translation: CASSAQAGTGNTIYF.

This clonotype was seen repeatedly, ten times or more. This chain connects TRBV24-1 to TRBJ2-1; weak D call: TRBD2 (6 bases). The CDR3 contains 14 residues. V lost 9 bases, J lost 2 bases, and 13 bases lay in between. Germline loops: CDR1 KGHDR, CDR2 SFDVKD. The CDR3 nucleotides are TGTGCCACCGGCACTAGCTGGACCTACAATGAGCAGTTCTTC. It is translated as CATGTSWTYNEQFF.

This clonotype was seen at least ten times. The rearrangement joins TRBV4-1 to TRBJ2-1; 9 positions match TRBD2. The germline V gene has CDR1 MGHRA and CDR2 YSYEKL. The V gene end was trimmed by 0 bases and the J gene end by 4 bases; junction bases not matched to a gene: 4. The CDR3 consists of 16 residues. CDR3 nucleotides: TGCGCCAGCAGCCAAGAGCCAGCGGGAGGTTACAATGAGCAGTTCTTC. It encodes CASSQEPAGGYNEQFF.

This clonotype was counted many times. CDR3 sequence: CASRARDTRSYNEQFF. The CDR3 nucleotides read TGTGCCAGCAGGGCCCGGGACACTAGAAGTTACAATGAGCAGTTCTTC. V usage is TRBV6-1 and J usage is TRBJ2-1, with TRBD1 as a possible D gene (6 bases). Germline V lookup: CDR1 MNHNS, CDR2 SASEGT. Trimming removed 6 bases from V and 4 bases from J, with 19 bases in between. The CDR3 runs 16 residues.

There are many counts of this clonotype. Lacking the conserved final phenylalanine or tryptophan, this CDR3 likely reflects a read error. No DNA is shown, since the ends of the CDR3 on it are uncertain; the CDR3 is the one TCRdb lists. Here the CDR3 reads CSARVFGSRQVIV. This rearrangement joins TRBV20-1 to TRBJ1-1. Germline V gene data show CDR1 as DFQATT and CDR2 as SNEGSKA (reference sequence). The CDR3 is 13 residues long, counting both termini.